One and the same sample provided the 8 T cell receptor beta chains below, sequenced in a study of molecular identifiers for immune sequencing clone quantification. TCRdb passed the PCR reads through MiXCR, listing each CDR3 protein once. The profile shows some 100,000 distinct CDR3 sequences, roughly 38% of them singletons. Sequenced sample: naive CD8+ T cells from blood, with Jurkat cell RNA spiked in. Indicated subset: FACS-sorted CD8+CD4-CCR7+CD45RA+ naive T cells. Receptor source: a human donor in good health. Some libraries in this study had Jurkat cell RNA spiked in.

The rearrangement uses TRBV6-5 and TRBJ2-1; perhaps TRBD2 as D (6 bases). The V and J ends lost 6 bases and 0 bases respectively, with 12 bases between them. CDR1 MNHEY and CDR2 SVGAGI come from the germline V gene. The CDR3 runs 15 residues. CDR3 sequence reads: CASRDYPSSYNEQFF. CDR3 in DNA: TGTGCCAGCAGGGACTACCCGAGCTCCTACAATGAGCAGTTCTTC.

This clonotype has ten or more counts. This chain links TRBV6-2 or TRBV6-3 with TRBJ2-3; 8 bases line up with TRBD2. The CDR3 is 18 amino acids. Looked up from germline, CDR1 is MNHEY and CDR2 is SVGEGT. J lost 3 bases, V lost 2 bases, and 13 bases had no gene match. The CDR3 region has the DNA TGTGCCAGCAGTTACCGACCCCGGAGCGGGAGAGGTACAGATACGCAGTATTTT. Amino acid sequence: CASSYRPRSGRGTDTQYF.

This clonotype was picked up many times. The J gene is TRBJ2-4, the V gene TRBV3-1; 8 nucleotides line up with TRBD1. This CDR3 is built from 12 residues. V lost 9 bases and J lost 7; bases outside the gene matches: 5. Germline V gene data show CDR1 as LGHDT and CDR2 as YNNKEL (reference sequence). The CDR3 protein is CARPDRVNIQYF. The CDR3 DNA sequence: TGTGCCAGACCGGACAGGGTTAACATTCAGTACTTC.

This clonotype has at least ten counts. V and J are TRBV4-1 and TRBJ2-5; 11 positions agree with TRBD2. Germline loops: CDR1 MGHRA, CDR2 YSYEKL. The CDR3 loop spans 15 amino acids. J lost 8 bases, V lost 2 bases, and 7 bases had no gene match. CDR3 coding DNA: TGCGCCAGCAGCCAAACCACGACTAGCGGGATAACCCAGTACTTC. It is translated as CASSQTTTSGITQYF.

The sample holds many counts of this clonotype. V usage is TRBV4-3 and J usage is TRBJ2-3; D may be TRBD1 (5 bases). Deletions cut 2 bases from V and 5 bases from J, with 14 bases between. The CDR3 contains 15 residues. CDR1 is LGHNA, CDR2 YSLEER, per germline. The CDR3 loop is CASSQLDKEGDTQYF. CDR3 DNA: TGCGCCAGCAGCCAACTGGACAAAGAAGGAGATACGCAGTATTTT.

This chain connects TRBV12-3 or TRBV12-4 to TRBJ1-6; 7 bases align to TRBD1. The CDR3 runs 15 residues. V dropped 6 bases and J dropped 3; count of bases not matched to a gene: 5. CDR3 nucleotides: TGTGCCAGCAGAAACAGGGGTCTCTATAATTCACCCCTCCACTTT. Protein product: CASRNRGLYNSPLHF.

This clonotype occurred many times. The V and J genes are TRBV11-2 and TRBJ2-1, with no clear D. Germline CDR1 reads SGHAT; CDR2 reads FQNNGV. CDR3 length: 14 amino acids. V lost 7 bases and J 0 bases, leaving 10 bases between the germline ends. The CDR3 bases are TGTGCCAGCACCAGTGGCGGCTCCTACAATGAGCAGTTCTTC. Translation gives CASTSGGSYNEQFF.

In DNA form, the CDR3 reads TGCGCCAGCAGCCAAGACTGGATAAGCAATCAGCCCCAGCATTTT. It is translated as CASSQDWISNQPQHF. The chain couples TRBV4-3 to TRBJ1-5; D call uncertain. The CDR3 consists of 15 residues. The germline CDR1 and CDR2 sequences are LGHNA and YSLEER. V gave up 0 bases and J gave up 1 base, with 7 bases separating them.